These T cell receptor beta chains were read from a single sample in a study of blood T cell repertoires in COVID-19. Sequencing used immunoSEQ multiplex PCR; TCRdb keeps in-frame clones, though not all of them. Among 200,000 to 300,000 clones listed, around 89% were seen once. The sequencing sample was made of PBMCs or T cells enriched from blood (not recorded which). All receptors derive from a woman aged 25-40 years who had recovered from COVID-19. Each CDR3 is given with its conserved first and last residue. The D gene is left open where the match is weak. The size of a clone is reported for some rows only, either as once, few or many, or as a class for expanded clones.

d_gene	j_gene	v_gene	abundance	CDR3nt	CDR3aa
TRBD1	TRBJ2-7	TRBV6-5	-	TGTGCCAGCATCCGAACAGGGGGCGTATCCTACGAGCAGTACTTC	CASIRTGGVSYEQYF
TRBD1	TRBJ2-3	TRBV19	-	TGTGCCAGTAGTAGGAAGCCCGGGACAGGGACCCACTTTAGCACAGATACGCAGTATTTT	CASSRKPGTGTHFSTDTQYF
-	TRBJ1-3	TRBV30	-	TGTGCCTGGAGTGTACGGGTCGGGGGGACCTCTGGAAACACCATATATTTT	CAWSVRVGGTSGNTIYF
-	TRBJ1-2	TRBV6-5	few	TGTGCCGTTGCGGTCGGAGCGGCGGGCTACACCTTC	CAVAVGAAGYTF
-	TRBJ2-2	TRBV5-1	-	TGCGCCAGCAGCTTGGCCCTAATCCCGAACACCGGGGAGCTGTTTTTT	CASSLALIPNTGELFF
-	TRBJ1-1	TRBV9	-	TGTGCCAGCAGCGTAGGAGGAGACCCGAACACTGAAGCTTTCTTT	CASSVGGDPNTEAFF
TRBD1	TRBJ2-2	TRBV29-1	-	TGCAGCGTTGTGGTACAGGGGTACACCGGGGAGCTGTTTTTT	CSVVVQGYTGELFF
-	TRBJ2-3	TRBV28	once	TGTGCCAGCAAGACAGACCCTGCCACAGATACGCAGTATTTT	CASKTDPATDTQYF
-	TRBJ2-7	TRBV4-3	-	TGCGCCAGCAGCCAAGCTCGGTCCCGCACCTACGAGCAGTACTTC	CASSQARSRTYEQYF
-	TRBJ1-1	TRBV30	-	TGTGCCTGGAGTGTACTGCAGGGTCTTCCGCTAAGGACTGAAGCTTTCTTT	CAWSVLQGLPLRTEAFF
-	TRBJ1-1	TRBV27	-	TGTGCCAGCAGTTTATTTGGGGCAGTTGAAGCTTTCTTT	CASSLFGAVEAFF
TRBD1	TRBJ2-3	TRBV19	-	TGTGCCAGTAGTACACAGGGGGAACTTGATACGCAGTATTTT	CASSTQGELDTQYF
-	TRBJ1-1	TRBV2	-	TGTGCCAGCACCTTATTCGGGGAAGGAACTGAAGCTTTCTTT	CASTLFGEGTEAFF
TRBD2	TRBJ2-7	TRBV4-3	-	TGCGCCAGCAGCCAAGTCTCGTTGTCGAGCGGGAGGGCGTACTCCTACGAGCAGTACTTC	CASSQVSLSSGRAYSYEQYF
-	TRBJ1-3	TRBV20-1	-	TGCAGTGCTAGTAGTGGGCGACCTGGAAACACCATATATTTT	CSASSGRPGNTIYF
-	TRBJ2-2	TRBV19	once	TGTGCCAGTAGTCTCAGAGGGGAGCTGTTTTTT	CASSLRGELFF
TRBD1	TRBJ1-1	TRBV5-1	few	TGCGCCAGCAGCTTGGGACAGGGGGCGCGAAACACTGAAGCTTTCTTT	CASSLGQGARNTEAFF
-	TRBJ1-2	TRBV19	-	TGTGCCAGTAGTGGCGGGGTTAACTATGGCTACACCTTC	CASSGGVNYGYTF
TRBD1	TRBJ1-5	TRBV28	-	TGTGCCAGCAGTCGAAGAGGGGGCTGGAGCAATCAGCCCCAGCATTTT	CASSRRGGWSNQPQHF
-	TRBJ1-1	TRBV11-2	-	TGTGCCAGCACAGAAACAGGTCCCCCTGAAGCTTTCTTT	CASTETGPPEAFF
-	TRBJ1-3	TRBV2	-	TGTGCCAGCAGCCGCGGGACTCCCAAACCGATCTTT	CASSRGTPKPIF
-	TRBJ2-1	TRBV7-2	-	TGTGCCAGCAGCCCCGACTACTACAATGAGCAGTTCTTC	CASSPDYYNEQFF
-	TRBJ1-3	TRBV28	-	TGTGCCAGCAGTTTAGAGTCACAGACCATTGGAAACACCATATATTTT	CASSLESQTIGNTIYF
-	TRBJ2-1	TRBV28	-	TGTGCCAGCAGTTTAGGTTCCCCATCGGGGAATGAGCAGTTCTTC	CASSLGSPSGNEQFF
TRBD1	TRBJ1-6	TRBV6-1	-	TGTGCCAGCAGTGAAAGGAGGACAGGGGGGAATTCACCCCTCCACTTT	CASSERRTGGNSPLHF
-	TRBJ2-7	TRBV5-1	-	TGCGCCAGCAGCTTGAGGGGACACCCTTACGAGCAGTACTTC	CASSLRGHPYEQYF
TRBD1	TRBJ1-2	TRBV28	-	TGTGCCAGCAGCAATGGTAAAGGACAGGGGTATAATGGCTACACCTTC	CASSNGKGQGYNGYTF
TRBD1	TRBJ2-1	TRBV4-2	-	TGTGCCAGCAGCCCGGCGACAGGGTATGAGCAGTTCTTC	CASSPATGYEQFF